The 14 T cell receptor beta chains presented below share a single source sample, sequenced in a study of cytomegalovirus exposure and HLA in healthy donors. Primers included in the PCR were 60 Vbeta and 13 Jbeta primers. Some clones are missing from TCRdb's copy, which holds only in-frame ones; the method was immunoSEQ multiplex PCR. The sample has around 150,000 clones; 75% to 85% are singletons. Sequencing was carried out using PBMCs. The source is a man aged 50 or older in good health and CMV-seropositive.

In its sample, this clone was seen a few times. This chain links TRBV27 with TRBJ2-7; D is perhaps TRBD1 (6 bases). CDR1 MNHEY and CDR2 SMNVEV come from the germline V gene (reference sequence). The CDR3 contains 13 residues. Trimming pared 4 bases from V and 5 bases from J, leaving 12 bases between. For the CDR3, the DNA is TGTGCCAGCAGTTCCGGATGGGGGCACGAGCAGTACGTC. Protein sequence: CASSSGWGHEQYV.

This clone has just a few counts. The V call is TRBV13, the J call TRBJ2-7; a possible D gene is TRBD2 (6 bases). In germline, CDR1 is PRHDT, CDR2 FYEKMQ (reference sequence). V lost 5 bases, J lost 3 bases, and 14 bases lay in between. The CDR3 is 14 amino acids. DNA of the CDR3: TGTGCCAGCAGCCCGGGACTTTCCCTCTACGAGCAGTACTTC. Protein sequence: CASSPGLSLYEQYF. The full variable domain, rest sourced from reference TRBV13 and TRBJ2-7, is AAGVIQSPRHLIKEKRETATLKCYPIPRHDTVYWYQQGPGQDPQFLISFYEKMQSDKGSIPDRFSAQQFSDYHSELNMSSLELGDSALYFCASSPGLSLYEQYFGPGTRLTVT.

The chain links TRBV7-8 to TRBJ2-1; D call uncertain. The germline gives CDR1 SGHVS, CDR2 FQNEAQ. This CDR3 comprises 13 residues. V lost 8 bases and J 9 bases, leaving 17 bases between the germline ends. The CDR3 loop is CASSTGSRGEQFF. CDR3 sequence (DNA): TGTGCCAGCTCGACCGGGTCCCGCGGTGAGCAGTTCTTC.

The chain has TRBV7-9 and TRBJ2-7; TRBD1 matches at 11 bases. CDR3 size: 17 residues. Germline CDR1 reads SEHNR; CDR2 reads FQNEAQ (reference sequence). The ends lost 5 bases at V and 1 base at J; junction bases unmatched: 10. The CDR3, as DNA: TGTGCCAGCAGCCCAGTGGAGGGACAGGGGGGTTCCTACGAGCAGTACTTC. This encodes CASSPVEGQGGSYEQYF.

This rearrangement joins TRBV6-5 to TRBJ2-7, with 7 bases fitting TRBD1. This CDR3 has 14 residues. Germline-derived CDR1 and CDR2 are MNHEY and SVGAGI. Losses at the gene ends were 5 bases for V and 6 bases for J; bases not matched to a gene: 10. CDR3 sequence: CASSPGGQEIEQYF. The CDR3 DNA reads as TGTGCCAGCAGTCCCGGTGGACAGGAAATCGAGCAGTACTTC.

The V gene is TRBV5-6, the J gene TRBJ2-1, with 11 bases that match TRBD1. CDR3 length: 14 amino acids. The V gene end was trimmed by 4 bases and the J gene end by 6 bases; junction bases not matched to a gene: 3. Germline V gives CDR1 SGHDT, CDR2 YYEEEE. The CDR3 DNA is TGTGCCAGCAGCCTTGGGACAGGGGGCAATGAGCAGTTCTTC. The encoded protein is CASSLGTGGNEQFF.

The chain employs TRBV6-5 and TRBJ1-1, with 8 bases aligning to TRBD1. The CDR3 has 16 amino acids. CDR1 is MNHEY, CDR2 SVGAGI, per germline. Losses at the gene ends were 4 bases for V and 1 base for J; bases not matched to a gene: 8. CDR3 coding DNA: TGTGCCAGCAGTTTGACAGGGGTCCGGGGGAACACTGAAGCTTTCTTT. Protein sequence: CASSLTGVRGNTEAFF.

J is TRBJ2-5 and V is TRBV12-5; 15 nucleotides align to TRBD2. V dropped 0 bases and J dropped 4; count of bases not matched to a gene: 12. CDR1 LGHNT and CDR2 FRNRAP come from the germline V gene. The CDR3 has 20 amino acids. As DNA, the CDR3 is TGTGCTAGTGGTTTGGTAGCGCCGGGACTAGCGGGAGGAGGTCTAGAGACCCAGTACTTC. Its translation is CASGLVAPGLAGGGLETQYF.

This rearrangement joins TRBV19 to TRBJ2-3; 10 nucleotides agree with TRBD2. This CDR3 has 16 amino acids. Losses at the gene ends were 4 bases for V and 3 bases for J; bases not matched to a gene: 7. The germline CDR1 and CDR2 sequences are LNHDA and SQIVND (reference sequence). CDR3 coding DNA: TGTGCCAGTAGTACCTCAGCGGGAGGGAGGACAGATACGCAGTATTTT. Its translation is CASSTSAGGRTDTQYF.

V and J are TRBV18 and TRBJ1-4; no reliable D call. Germline loops: CDR1 KGHSH, CDR2 LQKENI. This CDR3 region has 13 residues. Trimming pared 3 bases from V and 8 bases from J, leaving 10 bases between. The CDR3 DNA is TGTGCCAGCTCACCCGCCCCGGGGGAAAAACTGTTTTTT. It is translated as CASSPAPGEKLFF.

V is TRBV5-4 and J is TRBJ1-1, with TRBD1 matching over 9 bases. CDR3 length: 15 residues. The ends lost 3 bases at V and 3 bases at J; junction bases unmatched: 6. Looked up from germline, CDR1 is SGHNT and CDR2 is YYREEE (reference sequence). The CDR3 reads CASSSPGQGDTEAFF. CDR3 sequence (DNA): TGTGCCAGCAGCTCCCCGGGACAGGGAGACACTGAAGCTTTCTTT.

This CDR3 is CSVLGQVNYGYTF. CDR3 DNA: TGCAGCGTTCTGGGACAGGTTAACTATGGCTACACCTTC. This rearrangement joins TRBV29-1 to TRBJ1-2, with TRBD1 matching 8 bases. Looked up from germline, CDR1 is SQVTM and CDR2 is ANQGSEA. The CDR3 contains 13 residues. The J segment lost 1 base and the V segment lost 5 bases, leaving 3 bases of the junction unmatched. The full variable domain, in which reference TRBV29-1 and TRBJ1-2 provide the parts outside the CDR3, is SAVISQKPSRDICQRGTSLTIQCQVDSQVTMMFWYRQQPGQSLTLIATANQGSEATYESGFVIDKFPISRPNLTFSTLTVSNMSPEDSSIYLCSVLGQVNYGYTFGSGTRLTVV.

This sequence joins TRBV9 and TRBJ1-3; 10 nucleotides line up with TRBD1. Germline V CDR1 and CDR2: SGDLS, YYNGEE. The CDR3 runs to 14 residues. Germline trimming cut 3 bases from V and 6 bases from J; bases unmatched to any gene: 3. The DNA of the CDR3 is TGTGCCAGCAGCGGAGGACAGGGGGAAAACACCATATATTTT. Its translation: CASSGGQGENTIYF.

This chain uses TRBV29-1 with TRBJ2-7, with D possibly matching TRBD1 (6 bases). V was trimmed by 3 bases and J by 4 bases, leaving 16 bases between them. Germline CDR1 and CDR2: SQVTM and ANQGSEA. This CDR3 comprises 14 residues. The CDR3 loop is CSVEVRGQPYEQYV. The CDR3 nucleotides read TGCAGCGTTGAGGTCCGAGGACAGCCTTACGAGCAGTACGTC.